This T cell receptor (beta chain) derives from a study of blood T cell repertoires in COVID-19. Study at large: From the United States, Italy and Spain came samples of acute and convalescent COVID-19. Sources were T cells, B-cell-depleted T cells, or PBMCs; the material itself was cDNA or gDNA.

In the original analysis: Estimated nucleated cell counts came from reference gene primer amplification. The data were produced by immunoSEQ multiplex PCR, yet TCRdb's version contains in-frame clones alone and is incomplete. Clonal size and the V and J genes are those of that table, whereas D and trimming came from the DNA. This table holds more than 250,000 clones, 88% found once. Seattle researchers signed up patients amid active infection and tracked them longitudinally. V dropped 2 bases and J dropped 5 bases, with 13 bases sitting between them. This CDR3 contains 16 residues. Germline V gene data show CDR1 as SGHVS and CDR2 as FQNEAQ.

V is TRBV7-8 and J is TRBJ1-6; TRBD1 is a possible D gene (6 bases). This TCR was recovered from a woman in her 30s with COVID-19, enrolled during active disease. Specimen: peripheral blood. CDR3 residues: CASSLISRGHNSPLHF. In nucleotides, the CDR3 is TGTGCCAGCAGCTTAATCAGCAGGGGCCATAATTCACCCCTCCACTTT. The variable domain in full, completed from reference TRBV7-8 and TRBJ1-6, reads GAGVSQSPRYKVAKRGQDVALRCDPISGHVSLFWYQQALGQGPEFLTYFQNEAQLDKSGLPSDRFFAERPEGSVSTLKIQRTQQEDSAVYLCASSLISRGHNSPLHFGNGTRLTVT.